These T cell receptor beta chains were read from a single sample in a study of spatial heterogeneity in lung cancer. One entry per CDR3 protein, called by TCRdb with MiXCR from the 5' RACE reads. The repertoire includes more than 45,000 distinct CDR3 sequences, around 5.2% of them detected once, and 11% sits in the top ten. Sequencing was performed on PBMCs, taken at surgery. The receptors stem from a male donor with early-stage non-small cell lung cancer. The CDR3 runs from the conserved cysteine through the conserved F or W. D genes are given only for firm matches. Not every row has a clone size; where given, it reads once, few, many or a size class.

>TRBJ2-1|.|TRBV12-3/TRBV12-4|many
TGTGCCAGCAGTTTAGTTCAGGGAATCGCCGCTGGGGGTACGGGCAATGAGCAGTTCTTC
CASSLVQGIAAGGTGNEQFF
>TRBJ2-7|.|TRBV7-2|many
TGTGCCAGCAGCGGGGGGCGGACAGTCAGGGAGCAGTACTTC
CASSGGRTVREQYF
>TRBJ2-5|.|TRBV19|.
TGTGCCAGTAGTATTGCAGTTGGAGAGACCCAGTACTTC
CASSIAVGETQYF
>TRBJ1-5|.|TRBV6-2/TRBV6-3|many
TGTGCCAGCGGTACAGGCCCGGATCAGCCCCAGCATTTT
CASGTGPDQPQHF
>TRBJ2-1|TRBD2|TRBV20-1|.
TGCAGTGCTAGAGATCCAGCGGGAGTATCGGATGAGCAGTTCTTC
CSARDPAGVSDEQFF
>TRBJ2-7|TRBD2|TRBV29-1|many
TGCAGCGTTGAAGTAGCGGGAGGTTCTTGGAACGAGCAGTACTTC
CSVEVAGGSWNEQYF
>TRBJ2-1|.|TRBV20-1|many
TGCAGTGCTAGAGATCTTCTGGGTCAGGGAACCTACAATGAGCAGTTCTTC
CSARDLLGQGTYNEQFF
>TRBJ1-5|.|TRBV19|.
TGTGCCAGTAGTATGCAGGGCGGTCAGCCCCAGCATTTT
CASSMQGGQPQHF
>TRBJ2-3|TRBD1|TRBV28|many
TGTGCCAGCAGGTCGACAGGGGAAGGAGATACGCAGTATTTT
CASRSTGEGDTQYF
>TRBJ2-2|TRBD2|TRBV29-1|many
TGCAGCGTTTCTCCAGCGGGAGTCGGAACCGGGGAGCTGTTTTTT
CSVSPAGVGTGELFF
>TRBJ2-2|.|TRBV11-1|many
TGTGCCAGCAGCTGGGGTAGAGGCGGAGGAAACACCGGGGAGCTGTTTTTT
CASSWGRGGGNTGELFF
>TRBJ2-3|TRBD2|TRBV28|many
TGTGCCAGCAGTTTTATTCGTCTTGGTGTTAGCGGGAGTAAGACAGATACGCAGTATTTT
CASSFIRLGVSGSKTDTQYF
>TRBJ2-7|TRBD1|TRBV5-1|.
TGCGCCAGCACCCCAGGGGGCACCACCTCCTACGAGCAGTACTTC
CASTPGGTTSYEQYF
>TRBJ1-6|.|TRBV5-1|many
TGCGCCAGCACCCTGGAGGGTGGTCAAATTGGGTCACCCCTCCACTTT
CASTLEGGQIGSPLHF
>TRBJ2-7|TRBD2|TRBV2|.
TGTGCCAGCACCGAGGGGACTAGCGGGAGCCGCGAGCAGTACTTC
CASTEGTSGSREQYF
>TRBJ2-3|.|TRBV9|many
TGTGCCAGCAGCGTAGCCTGGCGGGATGGCACAGATACGCAGTATTTT
CASSVAWRDGTDTQYF
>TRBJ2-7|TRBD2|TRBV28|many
TGTGCCAGCAGTTTAGGGAGGGACCCACTACAGACGCAGTACTTC
CASSLGRDPLQTQYF
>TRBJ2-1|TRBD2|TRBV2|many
TGTGCCAGCAGTGAAGCGCAGTGGACTAGCACCCATGAGCAGTTCTTC
CASSEAQWTSTHEQFF
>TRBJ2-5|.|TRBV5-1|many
TGCGCCAGCAGCTTCGACCAAGAGACCCAGTACTTC
CASSFDQETQYF
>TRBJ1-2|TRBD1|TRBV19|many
TGTGCCAGTAGTATACGAGGACAGGCCACGTATGGCTACACCTTC
CASSIRGQATYGYTF
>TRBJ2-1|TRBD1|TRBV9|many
TGTGCCAGCAGCGTAGCAGGGGGAGTAGAGCAGTTCTTC
CASSVAGGVEQFF
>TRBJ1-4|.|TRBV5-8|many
TGTGCCAGCAGCTTGGGTGAAAAACTGTTTTTT
CASSLGEKLFF
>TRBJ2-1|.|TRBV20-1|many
TGCAGTGCTACCCTCCTTGGGCGACTCAATGAGCAGTTCTTC
CSATLLGRLNEQFF
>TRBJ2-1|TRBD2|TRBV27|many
TGTGCCAGCAGTTCGGGGGGGCCTCGGAATGAGCAGTTCTTC
CASSSGGPRNEQFF
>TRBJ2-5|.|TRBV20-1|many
TGCAGTGCTAGAGATCTAGCAGGGCCCGTGGAGACCCAGTACTTC
CSARDLAGPVETQYF
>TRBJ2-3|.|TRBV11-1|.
TGTGCCAGCAGAAATCTGGCAGTGGGGGATACGCAGTATTTT
CASRNLAVGDTQYF
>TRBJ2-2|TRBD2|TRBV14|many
TGTGCCAGCAGCCAGATAGTAAAGCGGGAGGGCCCTTGGACCGGGGAGCTGTTTTTT
CASSQIVKREGPWTGELFF
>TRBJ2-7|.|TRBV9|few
TGTGCCAGCAGCGTAGGAGGGAGCGGCCCCTACGAGCAGTACTTC
CASSVGGSGPYEQYF
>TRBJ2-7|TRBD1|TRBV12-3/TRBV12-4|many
TGTGCCAGCAGTCACTGGACAGGGTCCTCCTACGAGCAGTACTTC
CASSHWTGSSYEQYF
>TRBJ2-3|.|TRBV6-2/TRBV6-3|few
TGTGCCATCAAACGGGAAGCTTTCTCACTCACAGATACGCAGTATTTT
CAIKREAFSLTDTQYF
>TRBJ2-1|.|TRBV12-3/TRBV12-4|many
TGTGCCAGCAGTTTCAGCAGGGCTGAGCAGTTCTTC
CASSFSRAEQFF
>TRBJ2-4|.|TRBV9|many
TGTGCCAGCAGCGTAGGGGACAAAAACATTCAGTACTTC
CASSVGDKNIQYF
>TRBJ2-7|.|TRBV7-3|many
TGTGCCAGCAGCTCTGGACAGTCCAACGAGCAGTACTTC
CASSSGQSNEQYF
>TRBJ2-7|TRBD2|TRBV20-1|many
TGCAGTGCTCATACCGACCGACTAGCGGGAGGGTACGAGCAGTACTTC
CSAHTDRLAGGYEQYF
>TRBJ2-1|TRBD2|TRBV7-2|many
TGTGCCAGCAGCTTTAAAGTCGCGGGAGCTGTCTCCTACAATGAGCAGTTCTTC
CASSFKVAGAVSYNEQFF
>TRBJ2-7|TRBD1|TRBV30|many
TGTGCCTGGAGTGCCCTTGCCCCCGGGACAGTCTACGAGCAGTACTTC
CAWSALAPGTVYEQYF
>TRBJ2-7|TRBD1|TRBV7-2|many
TGTGCCAGCAGCTCCCGACAGGGCGGCGAGCAGTACTTC
CASSSRQGGEQYF
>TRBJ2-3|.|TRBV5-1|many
TGCGCCAGCAGCCCCCCCTCTAGCACAGATACGCAGTATTTT
CASSPPSSTDTQYF
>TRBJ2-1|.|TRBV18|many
TGTGCCAGCTCACCACCGAAGGGATTCGGCAATGAGCAGTTCTTC
CASSPPKGFGNEQFF
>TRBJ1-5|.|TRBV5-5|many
TGTGCCAGCGGGATTCGACCGGACCAGCCCCAGCATTTT
CASGIRPDQPQHF
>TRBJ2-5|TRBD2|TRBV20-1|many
TGCAGTGCTAGAGCTTTAGCGGGAGGGATGGAGACCCAGTACTTC
CSARALAGGMETQYF
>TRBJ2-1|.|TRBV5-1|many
TGCGCCAGCAGCTTAGAGCCACGACAGTGGAGCTCCTACAATGAGCAGTTCTTC
CASSLEPRQWSSYNEQFF
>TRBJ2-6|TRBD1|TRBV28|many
TGTGCCAGCAGTTTAAGGGACAGGGGGCATGGGGCCAACGTCCTGACTTTC
CASSLRDRGHGANVLTF
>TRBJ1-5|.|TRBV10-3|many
TGTGCCATCAGTGAGTCCGCCGGATTCAATCAGCCCCAGCATTTT
CAISESAGFNQPQHF
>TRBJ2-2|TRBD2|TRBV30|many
TGTGCCTGGAGTCAACTAGCGGCCGGGGAGCTGTTTTTT
CAWSQLAAGELFF
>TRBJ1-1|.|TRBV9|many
TGTGCCAGCAGCGTAGATCTAGGTGGGACTGAAGCTTTCTTT
CASSVDLGGTEAFF
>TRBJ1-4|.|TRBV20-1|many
TGCAGTGCTAGTTGGACCGCAACTAATGAAAAACTGTTTTTT
CSASWTATNEKLFF
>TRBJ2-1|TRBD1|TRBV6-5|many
TGTGCCAGCAGGAGGGACAGTTTCCCCAATGAGCAGTTCTTC
CASRRDSFPNEQFF
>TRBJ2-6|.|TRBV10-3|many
TGTGCCATCAGTGAGCAGGGACGGATCTCTGGGGCCAACGTCCTGACTTTC
CAISEQGRISGANVLTF
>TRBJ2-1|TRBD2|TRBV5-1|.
TGCGCCAGCAGCCTTAGCGGGAGGAACAATGAGCAGTTCTTC
CASSLSGRNNEQFF
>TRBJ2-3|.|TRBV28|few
TGTGCCAGCTTCGATTCGGGGCACACAGATACGCAGTATTTT
CASFDSGHTDTQYF
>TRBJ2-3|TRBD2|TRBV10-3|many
TGTGCCATCAGGACTAGCGGGGCCGACACAGATACGCAGTATTTT
CAIRTSGADTDTQYF
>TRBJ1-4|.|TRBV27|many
TGTGCCAGCAGTCCGGTGGACAGCCCTAATGAAAAACTGTTTTTT
CASSPVDSPNEKLFF
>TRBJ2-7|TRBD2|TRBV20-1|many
TGCAGTGCTAGCGGTAGCGGGAGTCTACTCTCCTACGAGCAGTACTTC
CSASGSGSLLSYEQYF
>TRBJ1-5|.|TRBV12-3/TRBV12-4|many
TGTGCCAGCACCCACTTATTGGCGCCTAGCAATCAGCCCCAGCATTTT
CASTHLLAPSNQPQHF
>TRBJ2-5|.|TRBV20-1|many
TGCAGTTCCGCAAGGGGACGATGGGAGACCCAGTACTTC
CSSARGRWETQYF
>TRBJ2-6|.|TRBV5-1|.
TGCGCCAGCAGCTTAACTGGGGCCAACGTCCTGACTTTC
CASSLTGANVLTF
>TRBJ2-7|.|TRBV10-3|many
TGTGCCATCAGTGAGACCCCAAAGGGCTCCTACGAGCAGTACTTC
CAISETPKGSYEQYF
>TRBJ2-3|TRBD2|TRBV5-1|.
TGCGCCAGCAGGCAAGCGGGAGCCCCTAGCACAGATACGCAGTATTTT
CASRQAGAPSTDTQYF